What follows are 19 T cell receptor beta chains derived from one specimen sequenced in a study of T cell responses to AZD1222 COVID-19 vaccine. Only in-frame clones appear in the TCRdb table, and some are missing; sequencing was by immunoSEQ multiplex PCR. The table has approximately 150,000 clones, roughly 92% seen once; the top ten hold roughly 4%. The sample consisted of peripheral blood, taken 28 days after the second AZD1222 dose. These receptor sequences come from an adult who received the AZD1222 COVID-19 vaccine.

The V and J genes are TRBV4-1 and TRBJ1-2, with TRBD1 identical over 7 bases. Looked up from germline, CDR1 is MGHRA and CDR2 is YSYEKL. The CDR3 is 16 amino acids. J lost 0 bases, V lost 0 bases, and 4 bases had no gene match. CDR3 residues: CASSQEAGQANYGYTF. The CDR3 bases are TGCGCCAGCAGCCAAGAGGCCGGACAGGCTAACTATGGCTACACCTTC.

The chain joins TRBV19 to TRBJ2-1, with unresolved D. V lost 3 bases to trimming and J lost 6 bases, with 3 bases between them. This CDR3 is 11 amino acids long. Germline assignment: CDR1 LNHDA and CDR2 SQIVND (reference sequence). The CDR3 here is CASSIRNEQFF. The DNA of the CDR3 is TGTGCCAGTAGTATCCGCAATGAGCAGTTCTTC.

V gene TRBV7-9 combines with J gene TRBJ1-5; TRBD1 matches at 8 bases. The CDR3 runs to 15 residues. CDR1 and CDR2 from the germline V gene are SEHNR and FQNEAQ (reference sequence). V dropped 5 bases and J dropped 5; count of bases not matched to a gene: 8. The CDR3, as DNA: TGTGCCAGCAGCCAAACAGGGGGACTGGATCAGCCCCAGCATTTT. Protein: CASSQTGGLDQPQHF.

The J gene is TRBJ1-1, the V gene TRBV14, with a possible D match to TRBD1 (5 bases). Germline CDR1 reads SGHDN; CDR2 reads FVKESK. The CDR3 spans 13 residues. Trimming took off 10 bases at V and 3 bases at J, with 15 bases between the two ends. This chain's CDR3 is CATGDGYDTEAFF. Here the CDR3 DNA reads TGTGCCACCGGGGACGGATATGACACTGAAGCTTTCTTT. Looking up the rest from reference TRBV14 and TRBJ1-1 gives the full variable domain: EAGVTQFPSHSVIEKGQTVTLRCDPISGHDNLYWYRRVMGKEIKFLLHFVKESKQDESGMPNNRFLAERTGGTYSTLKVQPAELEDSGVYFCATGDGYDTEAFFGQGTRLTVV.

For the CDR3, the DNA is TGTGCCAGCAGCCTTGCTGAACCTAAAGCTTTCTTT. Its protein product is CASSLAEPKAFF. The J gene is TRBJ1-1, the V gene TRBV12-3 or TRBV12-4; unclear D gene. Between the trimmed V and J ends, which lost 6 bases and 9 bases, there was a span of 14 bases. The CDR3 covers 12 residues.

This clone occurred a few times. DNA of the CDR3: TGTGCCAGCAACCCAGCGTGGAGGGGCAATCAGCCCCAGCATTTT. It specifies CASNPAWRGNQPQHF. The rearrangement joins TRBV28 to TRBJ1-5; D is undetermined. The CDR3 sequence is 15 residues long. The germline V gene has CDR1 MDHEN and CDR2 SYDVKM. V was shortened by 7 bases and J by 2 bases, with 15 bases between the two germline ends.

The V gene is TRBV4-2, the J gene TRBJ1-4, with 10 bases lining up with TRBD1. Germline V gene lookup returns CDR1 LGHNA and CDR2 YNFKEQ. The trim removed 1 base at V and 7 bases at J, leaving 0 bases unmatched. The CDR3 runs 14 residues. The CDR3 protein is CASSQGTGGEKLFF. The DNA for the CDR3 is TGTGCCAGCAGCCAAGGGACAGGGGGTGAAAAACTGTTTTTT.

The rearrangement links TRBV20-1 to TRBJ2-7, with D perhaps assigned TRBD1 or TRBD2 (6 bases each). CDR3 length equals 13 residues. CDR1 and CDR2 from the germline V gene are DFQATT and SNEGSKA (reference sequence). V gave up 3 bases and J gave up 2 bases, with 11 bases separating them. CDR3 bases: TGCAGTGCTAGTGGAGGGGGAACCTACGAGCAGTACTTC. Translated, it gives CSASGGGTYEQYF.

This rearrangement joins TRBV12-5 to TRBJ1-2; D possibly corresponds to TRBD1 (6 bases). Trimming removed 0 bases from V and 3 bases from J, with 17 bases in between. Germline assignment: CDR1 LGHNT and CDR2 FRNRAP. The CDR3 totals 17 residues. For the CDR3, the DNA is TGTGCTAGTGGTTTGGTACGTGGATCGCAGGGGTACTATGGCTACACCTTC. This codes for CASGLVRGSQGYYGYTF.

The gene calls are TRBV28 and TRBJ2-1, with D uncertain. The V and J ends lost 2 bases and 3 bases respectively, with 8 bases between them. CDR3 length equals 14 residues. Germline assignment: CDR1 MDHEN and CDR2 SYDVKM. The CDR3: CASSLLPVYNEQFF. As DNA, the CDR3 is TGTGCCAGCAGTTTACTGCCCGTCTACAATGAGCAGTTCTTC.

This clone was seen a few times. The genes are TRBV5-4 and TRBJ2-7, with 9 bases identical to TRBD1. The V gene's germline CDR1 is SGHNT and CDR2 YYREEE (reference sequence). This CDR3 spans 16 amino acids. The ends lost 3 bases at V and 5 bases at J; junction bases unmatched: 12. Written as DNA, the CDR3 is TGTGCCAGCAGCTGGGCTCTCGGGACAGGGTCTAACGAGCAGTACTTC. This sequence encodes CASSWALGTGSNEQYF.

This clone came up once. The chain employs TRBV6-2 or TRBV6-3 and TRBJ2-5; 7 nucleotides match TRBD1. V trimming: 4 bases; J trimming: 1 base; junction bases outside the gene matches: 3. Germline-derived CDR1 and CDR2 are MNHEY and SVGEGT. The CDR3 consists of 14 residues. CDR3 DNA sequence: TGTGCCAGCAGTTCCAGGGACAGCCAAGAGACCCAGTACTTC. It encodes CASSSRDSQETQYF.

This chain links TRBV7-9 with TRBJ1-1; D call uncertain. The germline V gene has CDR1 SEHNR and CDR2 FQNEAQ (reference sequence). The CDR3 has 14 amino acids. Trimming pared 1 base from V and 2 bases from J, leaving 8 bases between. For the CDR3, the DNA is TGTGCCAGCAGCTTAGTATCCGATAACACTGAAGCTTTCTTT. Protein: CASSLVSDNTEAFF.

This clone has only one observation. This chain joins TRBV6-5 and TRBJ2-2; TRBD2 matches 8 bases. V shed 8 bases, J shed 3 bases, and the junction held 8 bases outside the gene matches. The length of the CDR3 is 15 residues. Germline lookup yields CDR1 MNHEY and CDR2 SVGAGI. The CDR3 sequence is CASLTLGGDTGELFF. CDR3 nucleotide sequence: TGTGCCAGCCTGACCCTCGGGGGGGACACCGGGGAGCTGTTTTTT.

This clone is a singleton in its sample. The chain is built from TRBV5-1 and TRBJ2-3; D may be TRBD2 (6 bases). CDR3 length: 16 residues. Trimming cost V 7 bases and J 0 bases, with 18 bases left between them. In germline, CDR1 is SGHRS, CDR2 YFSETQ. Written as DNA, the CDR3 is TGCGCCAGCGGGGAGGCAGGTGATGTGAGCACAGATACGCAGTATTTT. Translated: CASGEAGDVSTDTQYF.

The chain recombines TRBV19 with TRBJ2-3; D gene ambiguous. V dropped 6 bases and J dropped 0 bases, with 10 bases sitting between them. Germline V CDR1 and CDR2: LNHDA, SQIVND (reference sequence). This CDR3 spans 14 amino acids. The CDR3 DNA reads TGTGCCAGTAGCCCCAAGGTTAGCACAGATACGCAGTATTTT. Translating it yields CASSPKVSTDTQYF.

This clone was seen a handful of times. The chain employs TRBV19 and TRBJ2-5; 11 positions agree with TRBD2. V lost 2 bases and J lost 0; bases outside the gene matches: 8. Germline V gene sequence: CDR1 LNHDA, CDR2 SQIVND (reference sequence). The CDR3 is 18 amino acids. Here the CDR3 reads CASSIRKGLAGHQETQYF. CDR3 nucleotides: TGTGCCAGTAGTATAAGGAAAGGACTAGCGGGCCACCAAGAGACCCAGTACTTC.

V and J are TRBV4-2 and TRBJ1-2, with D unclear. V lost 0 bases and J 4 bases, leaving 15 bases between the germline ends. The CDR3 extends over 16 amino acids. CDR1 and CDR2 (germline): LGHNA, YNFKEQ. The CDR3 region has the DNA TGTGCCAGCAGCCAAGATTCTGGGGTAGTTTTCTATGGCTACACCTTC. This codes for CASSQDSGVVFYGYTF.

CDR3 protein: CASSPTGTEIYGYTF. The CDR3 DNA follows: TGTGCCAGCAGCCCAACCGGGACAGAGATCTATGGCTACACCTTC. V is TRBV5-4 and J is TRBJ1-2, with 7 bases that match TRBD1. Germline assignment: CDR1 SGHNT and CDR2 YYREEE (reference sequence). CDR3 size: 15 residues. After removal of 4 bases from V and 4 bases from J, the junction contained 10 bases not matched to a gene. Full variable domain (outside the CDR3, taken from reference TRBV5-4 and TRBJ1-2): ETGVTQSPTHLIKTRGQQVTLRCSSQSGHNTVSWYQQALGQGPQFIFQYYREEENGRGNFPPRFSGLQFPNYSSELNVNALELDDSALYLCASSPTGTEIYGYTFGSGTRLTVV.